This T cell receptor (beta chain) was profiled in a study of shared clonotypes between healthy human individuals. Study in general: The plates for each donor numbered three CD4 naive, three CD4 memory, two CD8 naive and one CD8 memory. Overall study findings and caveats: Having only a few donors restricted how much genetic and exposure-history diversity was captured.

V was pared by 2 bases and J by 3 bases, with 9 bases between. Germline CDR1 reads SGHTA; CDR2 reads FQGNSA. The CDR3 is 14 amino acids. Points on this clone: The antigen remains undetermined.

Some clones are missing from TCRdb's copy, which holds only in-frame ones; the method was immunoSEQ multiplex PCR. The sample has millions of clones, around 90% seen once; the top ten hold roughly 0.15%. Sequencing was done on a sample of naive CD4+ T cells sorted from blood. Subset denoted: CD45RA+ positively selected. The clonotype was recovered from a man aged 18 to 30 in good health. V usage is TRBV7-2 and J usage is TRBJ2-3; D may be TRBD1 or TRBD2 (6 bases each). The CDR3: CASSLRGETDTQYF. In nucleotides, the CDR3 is TGTGCCAGCAGCTTAAGGGGGGAAACAGATACGCAGTATTTT.